Below, 10 T cell receptor beta chains from the same sample are listed, as sequenced in a study of blood T cell repertoires in COVID-19. Method: immunoSEQ multiplex PCR; TCRdb's copy keeps in-frame clones and lacks some. This table holds around 260,000 clones, around 87% found once. Input material: peripheral blood. These receptor sequences come from a woman between 50 and 59 years old with acute or convalescent COVID-19.

The CDR3, as DNA: TGTGCCAGCATCCGGCTAGCGGAGGGGGATGAGCAGTTCTTC. It yields the protein CASIRLAEGDEQFF. The V and J genes are TRBV27 and TRBJ2-1; perhaps TRBD2 as D (7 bases). CDR3 length equals 14 residues. The germline CDR1 and CDR2 sequences are MNHEY and SMNVEV (reference sequence). V shed 7 bases and J shed 8 bases, with 18 bases lying between them.

CDR3 DNA sequence: TGCGCCAGCAGCCCCGTTAACCAGGGGGCCGGAGCACCCCTCCACTTT. Amino acids: CASSPVNQGAGAPLHF. The chain uses TRBV5-1 and TRBJ1-6, with 8 bases matching TRBD1. The CDR3 is made up of 16 amino acids. Trimming took 4 bases from V and 11 from J; bases not matched to a gene: 14. The germline gives CDR1 SGHRS, CDR2 YFSETQ.

The chain is built from TRBV5-1 and TRBJ2-7; TRBD2 matches at 8 bases. V gave up 0 bases and J gave up 5 bases; unmatched junction bases: 10. Looked up from germline, CDR1 is SGHRS and CDR2 is YFSETQ. The length of the CDR3 is 16 residues. This CDR3 is CASSLAFSGIYNEQYF. The CDR3 region has the DNA TGCGCCAGCAGCTTGGCCTTTAGCGGGATTTATAACGAGCAGTACTTC.

The table lists this clone with a count of one. The rearrangement uses TRBV6-5 and TRBJ2-1, with 7 bases that match TRBD2. Germline V gene data show CDR1 as MNHEY and CDR2 as SVGAGI. With V trimmed by 6 bases and J by 6 bases, 8 bases remained unmatched. The CDR3 extends over 14 amino acids. CDR3 region: CASRSSGSLNEQFF. CDR3 coding DNA: TGTGCCAGCAGGTCTAGCGGCTCCCTCAATGAGCAGTTCTTC.

The V call is TRBV18, the J call TRBJ2-7; TRBD2 matches at 7 bases. V was pared by 4 bases and J by 0 bases, with 3 bases of the junction left unmatched. This CDR3 contains 14 residues. From germline, CDR1 is KGHSH and CDR2 LQKENI. CDR3 loop: CASSQRGISYEQYF. The CDR3 region has the DNA TGTGCCAGCTCACAGCGGGGCATCTCCTACGAGCAGTACTTC.

The CDR3: CASSIWTPQREKLFF. For the CDR3, the DNA is TGTGCCAGTAGTATCTGGACACCCCAGAGGGAAAAACTGTTTTTT. The rearrangement links TRBV19 to TRBJ1-4; possible D gene TRBD1, 5 bases. The CDR3 sequence is 15 residues long. Trimming removed 3 bases at V and 8 bases at J, with 16 bases between. CDR1 is LNHDA and CDR2 is SQIVND in the germline V gene (reference sequence).

The chain links TRBV7-2 to TRBJ2-5; a weak D match, TRBD1 (5 bases). The CDR3 has 13 amino acids. Per germline, CDR1 SGHTA and CDR2 FQGNSA. V was pared by 3 bases and J by 2 bases, with 7 bases between. The CDR3 region is CASSFNRQETQYF. The CDR3 DNA reads TGTGCCAGCAGCTTCAACAGGCAAGAGACCCAGTACTTC.

This clone was observed once. The rearrangement links TRBV5-5 to TRBJ1-1; 8 bases match TRBD1. The CDR3 runs 14 residues. In germline, CDR1 is SGHKS, CDR2 YYEKEE (reference sequence). Trimming cost V 4 bases and J 4 bases; bases outside gene matches: 6. The CDR3 coding sequence is TGTGCCAGCAGCCAGGGGGCTGCGGTCACTGAAGCTTTCTTT. This encodes CASSQGAAVTEAFF.

The chain recombines TRBV2 with TRBJ2-6; 11 bases fit TRBD1. V gave up 5 bases and J gave up 0 bases; unmatched junction bases: 3. Germline CDR1 SNHLY, CDR2 FYNNEI. This CDR3 has 17 residues. CDR3 residues: CASSTGTGGSGANVLTF. The CDR3 region has the DNA TGTGCCAGCAGTACCGGGACAGGGGGCTCTGGGGCCAACGTCCTGACTTTC. The full variable domain, with the rest looked up from reference TRBV2 and TRBJ2-6, is EPEVTQTPSHQVTQMGQEVILRCVPISNHLYFYWYRQILGQKVEFLVSFYNNEISEKSEIFDDQFSVERPDGSNFTLKIRSTKLEDSAMYFCASSTGTGGSGANVLTFGAGSRLTVL.

V is TRBV19 and J is TRBJ1-1, with D perhaps matching TRBD1 (5 bases). Per germline, CDR1 LNHDA and CDR2 SQIVND (reference sequence). The CDR3 is 14 amino acids. V was cut by 3 bases and J by 0 bases, with 8 bases left in between. The CDR3: CASSMGLVNTEAFF. In DNA form, the CDR3 reads TGTGCCAGTAGTATGGGACTAGTGAACACTGAAGCTTTCTTT. The full variable domain, completed using reference TRBV19 and TRBJ1-1, is DGGITQSPKYLFRKEGQNVTLSCEQNLNHDAMYWYRQDPGQGLRLIYYSQIVNDFQKGDIAEGYSVSREKKESFPLTVTSAQKNPTAFYLCASSMGLVNTEAFFGQGTRLTVV.